These 22 T cell receptor beta chains were sequenced from one sample in a study of neurological immune-mediated disorders (dated by TCRdb to about 2019). Libraries were prepared through 5' RACE. The run used an Illumina HiSeq 2500. TCRdb reprocessing: public reads trimmed at Q25 with fastp, clones called with MiXCR, in-frame beta chains kept. Identical CDR3 proteins give one entry, which carries the most common genes and DNA. Here the sample has over 45,000 distinct CDR3 sequences; about 5.8% occur a single time. The ten top clones hold 1.3% to 1.5% of the sample. The sequencing sample was made of CD4+ T cells from blood. Receptors originate from a woman younger than 35 with multiple sclerosis.

This clonotype has a handful of counts. This sequence joins TRBV7-9 and TRBJ1-1; no definite D call. V lost 2 bases to trimming and J lost 7 bases, with 14 bases between them. Germline CDR1 SEHNR, CDR2 FQNEAQ (reference sequence). This CDR3 spans 14 amino acids. The CDR3 protein is CASSLPTVKGEAFF. Written as DNA, the CDR3 is TGTGCCAGCAGCTTACCGACGGTCAAGGGTGAAGCTTTCTTT.

In this sample, this clonotype turned up many times. The chain has TRBV5-1 and TRBJ2-7, with 8 bases aligning to TRBD2. The CDR3 spans 15 residues. V trimming: 0 bases; J trimming: 2 bases; junction bases outside the gene matches: 4. The germline CDR1 and CDR2 sequences are SGHRS and YFSETQ. The CDR3 DNA reads as TGCGCCAGCAGCTTGGGTGCGGGGGGCGCCTACGAGCAGTACTTC. Its translation is CASSLGAGGAYEQYF.

This clonotype was detected a few times. The chain has TRBV5-4 and TRBJ1-2; TRBD1 matches at 9 bases. Germline values: CDR1 SGHNT, CDR2 YYREEE (reference sequence). The CDR3 is made up of 15 amino acids. V trimming: 4 bases; J trimming: 3 bases; junction bases outside the gene matches: 7. The CDR3 DNA is TGTGCCAGCAGCGCGTACAGGGGGCGCGACTATGGCTACACCTTC. This codes for CASSAYRGRDYGYTF.

In this sample, this clonotype turned up many times. This rearrangement joins TRBV12-3 or TRBV12-4 to TRBJ2-5; D is ambiguous. V lost 5 bases, J lost 4 bases, and 14 bases lay in between. This CDR3 is 14 amino acids long. For the CDR3, the DNA is TGTGCCAGCAGTCCTCTTACGGATGGAGAGACCCAGTACTTC. Encoded protein: CASSPLTDGETQYF.

This clonotype was seen repeatedly, ten times or more. This rearrangement joins TRBV29-1 to TRBJ2-7, with 13 bases aligning to TRBD2. CDR1 is SQVTM and CDR2 is ANQGSEA in the germline V gene. V lost 6 bases and J lost 2; bases outside the gene matches: 4. CDR3 length: 14 residues. CDR3 DNA sequence: TGCAGCGTAGGACTAGCGGGGGCCCCCTACGAGCAGTACTTC. Translating it yields CSVGLAGAPYEQYF.

This clonotype showed up many times. V is TRBV20-1 and J is TRBJ2-3; 7 bases align to TRBD2. V was pared by 3 bases and J by 2 bases, with 14 bases of the junction left unmatched. The CDR3 spans 17 residues. Germline values: CDR1 DFQATT, CDR2 SNEGSKA (reference sequence). Here the CDR3 DNA reads TGCAGTGCTAGTACCCCATCGGAAGCGGGGTACACAGATACGCAGTATTTT. Its translation: CSASTPSEAGYTDTQYF.

The J gene is TRBJ2-2, the V gene TRBV28; D not certain. The length of the CDR3 is 15 residues. V gave up 4 bases and J gave up 4 bases, with 13 bases separating them. Germline CDR1 reads MDHEN; CDR2 reads SYDVKM. Written as DNA, the CDR3 is TGTGCCAGCAGTTATCCGCGTCGGTTCACCGGGGAGCTGTTTTTT. Protein sequence: CASSYPRRFTGELFF.

This clonotype was detected ten times or more. The chain has TRBV21-1 and TRBJ1-1; the table's TRBD1 call for D was not verified on the DNA. TRBV21-1 is shown as a pseudogene. CDR3 length: 18 residues. CDR3 residues: CASSKVQGRGDADTEAFF. The CDR3 DNA reads TGTGCCAGCAGCAAAGTTCAGGGGCGCGGCGACGCGGACACTGAAGCTTTCTTT.

The genes are TRBV20-1 and TRBJ2-7; 10 nucleotides line up with TRBD2. The CDR3 extends over 14 amino acids. V dropped 0 bases and J dropped 10; count of bases not matched to a gene: 9. Germline CDR1 and CDR2: DFQATT and SNEGSKA (reference sequence). CDR3 sequence reads: CSARDLSGGLRQYF. CDR3 sequence (DNA): TGCAGTGCTAGAGATCTTAGCGGGGGGTTGAGACAGTACTTC.

Ten or more counts support this clonotype. The rearrangement joins TRBV20-1 to TRBJ2-1; D may be TRBD1 or TRBD2 (5 bases each). V was cut by 3 bases and J by 9 bases, with 9 bases left in between. Germline CDR1 is DFQATT and CDR2 is SNEGSKA (reference sequence). This CDR3 contains 11 residues. CDR3 nucleotides: TGCAGTGCTAGTAGTGGGACTGAGCAGTTCTTC. Residues: CSASSGTEQFF.

The sample holds many counts of this clonotype. This sequence joins TRBV21-1 and TRBJ2-5. TRBV21-1 is classified as a pseudogene. The CDR3 totals 15 residues. The CDR3 region is CASSLRAPAQETQYF. The CDR3 DNA reads as TGTGCCAGCAGCTTACGGGCTCCAGCCCAAGAGACCCAGTACTTC.

This clonotype was detected ten times or more. This chain connects TRBV11-3 to TRBJ1-4; D call uncertain. Germline CDR1 is SGHNT and CDR2 is YENEEA. The V end lost 3 bases, the J end lost 5 bases, and 13 bases lay between the germline ends. CDR3 length: 15 residues. The CDR3 here is CASSLMSKLNEKLFF. The CDR3 DNA follows: TGTGCCAGCAGCTTGATGAGCAAACTCAATGAAAAACTGTTTTTT.

In this sample, this clonotype turned up many times. The CDR3 nucleotides are TGTGCCAGCAGTTTTGGCGGGGGGGGGCAGTACGTC. Amino acid sequence: CASSFGGGGQYV. V gene TRBV12-3 or TRBV12-4 combines with J gene TRBJ2-7, with TRBD2 matching over 9 bases. V dropped 3 bases and J dropped 9; count of bases not matched to a gene: 3. This CDR3 region has 12 residues.

This clonotype was counted many times. CDR3 protein: CASSSRGYTIYF. The CDR3 DNA sequence: TGTGCCAGCAGTTCTAGGGGATACACCATATATTTT. The chain links TRBV6-1 to TRBJ1-3, with a possible D match to TRBD1 (5 bases). CDR3 size: 12 residues. Trimming removed 5 bases at V and 8 bases at J, with 10 bases between. Germline CDR1 reads MNHNS; CDR2 reads SASEGT.

This clonotype was recorded at least ten times. J is TRBJ2-7 and V is TRBV6-1; 10 positions match TRBD1. This CDR3 region has 18 residues. Germline lookup yields CDR1 MNHNS and CDR2 SASEGT. V shed 6 bases, J shed 4 bases, and the junction held 18 bases outside the gene matches. DNA of the CDR3: TGTGCCAGCAGCGACCTTCCGCGCGGGACAGGGGTCCTGTACGAGCAGTACTTC. Amino acid sequence: CASSDLPRGTGVLYEQYF.

The sample holds many counts of this clonotype. The V and J genes are TRBV12-3 or TRBV12-4 and TRBJ1-1; no clear D. The length of the CDR3 is 13 residues. Trimming took 8 bases from V and 1 from J, leaving 11 bases between them. The CDR3 nucleotides are TGTGCCAGCGGCCTCAGGAGGAACACTGAAGCTTTCTTT. Protein product: CASGLRRNTEAFF.

This clonotype was seen many times. The rearrangement joins TRBV24-1 to TRBJ1-2; D is possibly TRBD1 (5 bases). CDR3 length: 14 amino acids. The germline CDR1 and CDR2 sequences are KGHDR and SFDVKD. Trimming removed 5 bases from V and 3 bases from J, with 12 bases in between. In DNA, the CDR3 is TGTGCCACCAGTGCCTACACAGGATACTATGGCTACACCTTC. Its translation: CATSAYTGYYGYTF.

The chain links TRBV11-3 to TRBJ2-1; D perhaps matches TRBD2 (5 bases). There are 14 residues in the CDR3. Germline V gene lookup returns CDR1 SGHNT and CDR2 YENEEA. V shed 5 bases and J shed 9 bases, with 17 bases lying between them. CDR3 sequence: CASSPRTRLGEQFF. The DNA of the CDR3 is TGTGCCAGCAGCCCCAGGACTCGCCTCGGTGAGCAGTTCTTC. Drawing the rest from reference TRBV11-3 and TRBJ2-1, the complete variable domain is EAGVVQSPRYKIIEKKQPVAFWCNPISGHNTLYWYLQNLGQGPELLIRYENEEAVDDSQLPKDRFSAERLKGVDSTLKIQPAELGDSAVYLCASSPRTRLGEQFFGPGTRLTVL.

This clonotype came up many times. The chain has TRBV20-1 and TRBJ1-1, with D hard to call. This CDR3 contains 14 residues. The germline V gene encodes CDR1 DFQATT and CDR2 SNEGSKA (reference sequence). V shed 1 base and J shed 1 base, with 10 bases lying between them. The CDR3 DNA follows: TGCAGTGCTAGAGGGTTATCGGCGAACACTGAAGCTTTCTTT. It yields the protein CSARGLSANTEAFF.

This clonotype was observed at least ten times. The rearrangement uses TRBV20-1 and TRBJ2-4; D might be TRBD1 (6 bases). This CDR3 contains 15 residues. Germline V lookup: CDR1 DFQATT, CDR2 SNEGSKA (reference sequence). Trimming cost V 5 bases and J 4 bases, with 18 bases left between them. The CDR3 sequence: CSAPSHQGTKNIQYF. Here the CDR3 DNA reads TGCAGTGCTCCATCGCATCAGGGGACGAAAAACATTCAGTACTTC.

The chain carries TRBV6-5 and TRBJ2-1; unclear D gene. Germline V gene sequence: CDR1 MNHEY, CDR2 SVGAGI. V lost 0 bases to trimming and J lost 3 bases, with 3 bases between them. This CDR3 region has 13 residues. CDR3 amino acids: CASSYSIYNEQFF. The CDR3 nucleotides are TGTGCCAGCAGTTACTCGATCTACAATGAGCAGTTCTTC.

This clonotype was seen many times. The rearrangement links TRBV12-3 or TRBV12-4 to TRBJ2-5; 8 positions agree with TRBD1. The CDR3 runs to 16 residues. Germline trimming cut 7 bases from V and 0 bases from J; bases unmatched to any gene: 10. CDR3 in amino acids: CASTEDRVQYQETQYF. CDR3 coding DNA: TGTGCCAGCACCGAGGACAGGGTCCAGTACCAAGAGACCCAGTACTTC.